This entry is about one TCR beta chain. As yet, its antigen is unknown. There were 3,000 to 4,000 ng of total RNA used for each TCR library. TCRdb reanalyzed the 5' RACE reads, giving one entry per CDR3 protein sequence and no DNA. This sample's table has approximately 140,000 distinct CDR3 sequences. This specimen belongs to a study of monozygotic twins with inflammatory bowel disease. General observations from the study: It was observed that concordant and discordant twins did not differ in repertoire similarity, possibly given limited power. The authors found no support for a single strong IBD-associated signal or clonotype.

The germline CDR1 and CDR2 sequences are SNHLY and FYNNEI. This CDR3 has 15 residues. Blood (approximately 2.5 ml) was collected from every donor individually. Material: blood. This clonotype was sampled from a human donor with ulcerative colitis or Crohn's disease, or a healthy co-twin of an affected twin (not recorded which). The V and J genes are TRBV2 and TRBJ2-5; TCRdb's assignment of TRBD2 cannot be checked, as there is no DNA. CDR3 loop: CASSGEGGPRETQYF.